These 11 T cell receptor beta chains originate from one sample sequenced in a study of T cell changes during pregnancy in multiple sclerosis. Using immunoSEQ multiplex PCR, the repertoire was profiled, and TCRdb retains in-frame clones only, with some absent. The sample records 70,000 or so clones, 91% being singletons. The starting material was peripheral blood, obtained in the third trimester of pregnancy. These receptors originate from a female donor in good health, enrolled as a control in a pregnancy study.

The V and J genes are TRBV11-2 and TRBJ1-2, with a tentative D call TRBD1 (5 bases). This CDR3 is built from 14 residues. Germline CDR1 reads SGHAT; CDR2 reads FQNNGV. V lost 1 base, J lost 0 bases, and 6 bases lay in between. The DNA for the CDR3 is TGTGCCAGCAGCTTAGGGACATCTAACTATGGCTACACCTTC. Translated, it gives CASSLGTSNYGYTF.

CDR3 coding DNA: TGTGCCAGCAGGCTTTACAGGGTTACCACTGAAGCTTTCTTT. It yields the protein CASRLYRVTTEAFF. The chain is built from TRBV28 and TRBJ1-1, with D possibly matching TRBD1 (6 bases). V dropped 6 bases and J dropped 4 bases, with 15 bases sitting between them. Germline assignment: CDR1 MDHEN and CDR2 SYDVKM. This CDR3 is 14 amino acids long.

The gene calls are TRBV11-2 and TRBJ2-1; the match to TRBD2 covers 8 bases. V was clipped by 5 bases and J by 2 bases; unmatched bases: 2. The CDR3 totals 14 residues. Per germline, CDR1 SGHAT and CDR2 FQNNGV. The CDR3 DNA is TGTGCCAGCAGCCTTAGCGGGGCCTACAATGAGCAGTTCTTC. Amino acids: CASSLSGAYNEQFF.

The chain is built from TRBV11-2 and TRBJ1-2; a weak D match, TRBD1 (6 bases). The V gene's germline CDR1 is SGHAT and CDR2 FQNNGV. Deletions cut 0 bases from V and 4 bases from J, with 12 bases between. The CDR3 has 15 residues. The CDR3 DNA follows: TGTGCCAGCAGCTTAGAAAGACAGGCCGGCTATGGCTACACCTTC. It translates to CASSLERQAGYGYTF.

V is TRBV7-9 and J is TRBJ2-1, with 8 nucleotides matching TRBD1. CDR1 is SEHNR, CDR2 FQNEAQ, per germline (reference sequence). This CDR3 contains 16 residues. V shed 5 bases, J shed 5 bases, and the junction held 11 bases outside the gene matches. The CDR3 DNA reads TGTGCCAGCAGCCCCACCCGGCAGGGGGCCGACAATGAGCAGTTCTTC. Protein product: CASSPTRQGADNEQFF.

The rearrangement links TRBV5-8 to TRBJ1-5; D is uncertain. Germline V lookup: CDR1 SGHTS, CDR2 YDEGEE. This CDR3 is built from 14 residues. V lost 4 bases to trimming and J lost 1 base, with 9 bases between them. CDR3 in DNA: TGTGCCAGCAGCCGAGGGCTAAGCAATCAGCCCCAGCATTTT. Protein product: CASSRGLSNQPQHF.

The rearrangement uses TRBV27 and TRBJ2-2, with D perhaps matching TRBD1 (6 bases). Germline V gene data show CDR1 as MNHEY and CDR2 as SMNVEV (reference sequence). CDR3 length: 13 amino acids. Trimming removed 4 bases from V and 3 bases from J, with 6 bases in between. CDR3 DNA: TGTGCCAGCAGTTACAGGGACACCGGGGAGCTGTTTTTT. Translated, it gives CASSYRDTGELFF.

CDR3 nucleotide sequence: TGTGCCAGCAGTACAAGCGGGAGCCGCCTCACAGATACGCAGTATTTT. Its translation is CASSTSGSRLTDTQYF. V usage is TRBV28 and J usage is TRBJ2-3; 8 bases line up with TRBD2. Germline V lookup: CDR1 MDHEN, CDR2 SYDVKM. The CDR3 has 16 amino acids. Trimming at V came to 5 bases and at J to 2 bases, leaving 9 bases not matched to a gene.

The V gene is TRBV5-6, the J gene TRBJ1-2, with a possible D match to TRBD1 (5 bases). Trimming shortened V by 4 bases and J by 3 bases, and 13 bases separated the two germline ends. CDR1 SGHDT and CDR2 YYEEEE come from the germline V gene. The CDR3 consists of 14 residues. The CDR3, as DNA: TGTGCCAGCAGCCATGGGGGGGGAGACTATGGCTACACCTTC. Its protein product is CASSHGGGDYGYTF. Looking up the rest from reference TRBV5-6 and TRBJ1-2 gives the full variable domain: DAGVTQSPTHLIKTRGQQVTLRCSPKSGHDTVSWYQQALGQGPQFIFQYYEEEERQRGNFPDRFSGHQFPNYSSELNVNALLLGDSALYLCASSHGGGDYGYTFGSGTRLTVV.

V gene TRBV7-2 combines with J gene TRBJ1-2, with 11 bases matching TRBD1. V was clipped by 5 bases and J by 8 bases; unmatched bases: 10. The CDR3 totals 15 residues. CDR1 is SGHTA, CDR2 FQGNSA, per germline. The CDR3 DNA reads as TGTGCCAGCAGCCTAAGCGGGACAGGGGGGAACGGCTACACCTTC. This translates into CASSLSGTGGNGYTF.

The chain links TRBV7-2 to TRBJ2-3; D remains unclear. Trimming took 6 bases from V and 3 from J, leaving 7 bases between them. The CDR3 covers 12 residues. CDR1 is SGHTA and CDR2 is FQGNSA in the germline V gene. CDR3 coding DNA: TGTGCCAGCAGACCTCGGACAGATACGCAGTATTTT. Protein sequence: CASRPRTDTQYF.